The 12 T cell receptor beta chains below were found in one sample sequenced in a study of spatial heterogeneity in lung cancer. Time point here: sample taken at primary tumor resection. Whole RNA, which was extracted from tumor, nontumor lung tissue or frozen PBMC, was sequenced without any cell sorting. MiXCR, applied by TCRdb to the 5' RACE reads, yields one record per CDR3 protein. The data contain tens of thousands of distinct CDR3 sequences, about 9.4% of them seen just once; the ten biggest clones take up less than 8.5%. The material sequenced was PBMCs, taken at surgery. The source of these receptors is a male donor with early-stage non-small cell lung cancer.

The CDR3 loop is CASSRTSSKETQYF. The CDR3 DNA reads as TGTGCCAGCAGCCGGACTAGTTCCAAAGAGACCCAGTACTTC. The chain combines TRBV7-9 with TRBJ2-5; 7 bases align to TRBD2. This CDR3 is 14 amino acids long. Germline lookup yields CDR1 SEHNR and CDR2 FQNEAQ (reference sequence). J gave up 3 bases and V 5 bases, and 6 bases lay outside the gene matches. The full variable domain, rest sourced from reference TRBV7-9 and TRBJ2-5, is DTGVSQNPRHKITKRGQNVTFRCDPISEHNRLYWYRQTLGQGPEFLTYFQNEAQLEKSRLLSDRFSAERPKGSFSTLEIQRTEQGDSAMYLCASSRTSSKETQYFGPGTRLLVL.

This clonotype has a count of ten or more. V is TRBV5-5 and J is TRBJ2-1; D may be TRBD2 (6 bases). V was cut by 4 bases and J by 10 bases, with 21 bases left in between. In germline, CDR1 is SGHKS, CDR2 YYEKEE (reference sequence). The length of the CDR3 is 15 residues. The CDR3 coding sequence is TGTGCCAGCAGCCGTCCCCCCGGGGGTGTGAGAGAGCAGTTCTTC. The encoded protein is CASSRPPGGVREQFF.

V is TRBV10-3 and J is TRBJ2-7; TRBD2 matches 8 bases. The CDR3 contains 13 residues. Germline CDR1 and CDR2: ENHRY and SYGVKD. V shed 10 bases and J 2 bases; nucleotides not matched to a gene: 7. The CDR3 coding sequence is TGTGCCACCATAGCGGGGACAACCTACGAGCAGTACTTC. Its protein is CATIAGTTYEQYF.

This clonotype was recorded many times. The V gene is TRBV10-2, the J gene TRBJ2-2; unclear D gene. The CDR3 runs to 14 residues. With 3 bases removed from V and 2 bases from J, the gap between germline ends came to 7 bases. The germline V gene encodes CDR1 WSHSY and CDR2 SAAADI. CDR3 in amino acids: CASSDLVNTGELFF. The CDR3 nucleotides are TGCGCCAGCAGTGACCTAGTAAACACCGGGGAGCTGTTTTTT.

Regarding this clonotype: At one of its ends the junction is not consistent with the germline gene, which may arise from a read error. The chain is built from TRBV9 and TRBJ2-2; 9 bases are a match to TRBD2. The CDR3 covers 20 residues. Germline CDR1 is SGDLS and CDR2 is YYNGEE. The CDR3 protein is CASSVRGLAGQSANTGELSF. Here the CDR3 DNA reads TGTGCCAGCAGCGTCAGAGGTCTAGCGGGGCAATCCGCGAACACCGGGGAGCTGTCTTTT.

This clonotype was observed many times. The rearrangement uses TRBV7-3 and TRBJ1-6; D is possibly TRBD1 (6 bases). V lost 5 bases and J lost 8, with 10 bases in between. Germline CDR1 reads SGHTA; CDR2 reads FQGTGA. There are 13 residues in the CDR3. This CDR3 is CASSPGADSPLHF. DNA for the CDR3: TGTGCCAGCAGCCCAGGGGCAGATTCACCCCTCCACTTT.

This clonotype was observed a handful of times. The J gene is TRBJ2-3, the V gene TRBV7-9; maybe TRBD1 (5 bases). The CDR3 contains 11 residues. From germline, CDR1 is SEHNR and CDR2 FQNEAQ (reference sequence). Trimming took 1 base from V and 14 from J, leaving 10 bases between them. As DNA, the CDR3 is TGTGCCAGCAGCTTAGAGGGGATTGGGTATTTT. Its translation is CASSLEGIGYF.

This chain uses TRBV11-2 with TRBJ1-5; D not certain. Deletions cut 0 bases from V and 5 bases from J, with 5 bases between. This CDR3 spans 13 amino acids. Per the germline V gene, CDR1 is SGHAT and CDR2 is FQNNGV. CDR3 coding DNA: TGTGCCAGCAGCTTAGATCAGGATCAGCCCCAGCATTTT. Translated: CASSLDQDQPQHF.

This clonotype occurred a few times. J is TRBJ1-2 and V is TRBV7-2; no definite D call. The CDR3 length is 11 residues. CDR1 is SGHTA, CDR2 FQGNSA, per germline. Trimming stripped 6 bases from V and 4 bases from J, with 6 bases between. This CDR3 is CASSARYGYTF. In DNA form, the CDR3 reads TGTGCCAGCAGTGCTCGCTATGGCTACACCTTC.

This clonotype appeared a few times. In nucleotides, the CDR3 is TGCGCCAGCAGCTTTAGGACTAGCGGGAGGGCCGGGAGCACAGATACGCAGTATTTT. This translates into CASSFRTSGRAGSTDTQYF. The chain carries TRBV5-1 and TRBJ2-3; 15 bases match TRBD2. CDR3 length: 19 amino acids. V lost 2 bases and J lost 0; bases outside the gene matches: 7. From germline, CDR1 is SGHRS and CDR2 YFSETQ.

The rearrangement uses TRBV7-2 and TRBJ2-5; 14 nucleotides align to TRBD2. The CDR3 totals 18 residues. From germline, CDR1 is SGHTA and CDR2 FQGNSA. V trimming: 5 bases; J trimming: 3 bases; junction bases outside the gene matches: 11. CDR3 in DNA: TGTGCCAGCAGCCCAGGGACTAGCGGGAGCTTAGGTGAAGAGACCCAGTACTTC. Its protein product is CASSPGTSGSLGEETQYF.

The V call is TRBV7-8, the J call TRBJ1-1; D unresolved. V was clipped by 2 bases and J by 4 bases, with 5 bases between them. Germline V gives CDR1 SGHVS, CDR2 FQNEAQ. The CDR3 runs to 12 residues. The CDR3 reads CASSLWITEAFF. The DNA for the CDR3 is TGTGCCAGCAGCTTATGGATCACTGAAGCTTTCTTT.